This passage covers 23 T cell receptor beta chains from one sample sequenced in a study of radiotherapy plus CTLA-4 blockade in lung cancer. The method was immunoSEQ multiplex PCR; TCRdb's version includes in-frame clones alone and lacks a portion of them. The top ten clones hold about 8.3% of a sample with roughly 63,000 clones, less than 75% of them seen once. The sequences come from peripheral blood, collected from a patient treated with radiotherapy plus ipilimumab. The receptor source for this set is a human donor with non-small cell lung cancer whose response to radiotherapy plus ipilimumab could not be evaluated.

This clone appeared once. The V gene is TRBV9, the J gene TRBJ2-3; a weak D match, TRBD1 (5 bases). This CDR3 spans 12 amino acids. Germline V gene data show CDR1 as SGDLS and CDR2 as YYNGEE. V lost 4 bases, J lost 8 bases, and 11 bases lay in between. Here the CDR3 reads CASSSRGGTQYF. CDR3 bases: TGTGCCAGCAGCTCAAGGGGCGGTACGCAGTATTTT.

The CDR3 nucleotides read TGTGCCAGCAGCTTAAGTGGTAGCGGGGAGCAGTTCTTC. Residues: CASSLSGSGEQFF. The chain recombines TRBV7-3 with TRBJ2-1; 7 positions agree with TRBD2. Germline V gives CDR1 SGHTA, CDR2 FQGTGA. The V gene end was trimmed by 1 base and the J gene end by 10 bases; junction bases not matched to a gene: 4. CDR3 length: 13 residues.

The CDR3 region has the DNA TGCGCCAGCAGCCAAGTCTTAGGTCTAGCGGGGCGCGGGGAGCTGTTTTTT. As protein: CASSQVLGLAGRGELFF. This chain connects TRBV4-3 to TRBJ2-2; 9 bases line up with TRBD2. Germline-derived CDR1 and CDR2 are LGHNA and YSLEER. The CDR3 spans 17 residues. The V gene end was trimmed by 1 base and the J gene end by 7 bases; junction bases not matched to a gene: 10.

The chain carries TRBV6-5 and TRBJ1-6; D is undetermined. V was shortened by 6 bases and J by 7 bases, with 7 bases between the two germline ends. This CDR3 region has 12 residues. Germline values: CDR1 MNHEY, CDR2 SVGAGI. The CDR3 sequence is CASSSLNSPLHF. The CDR3 region has the DNA TGTGCCAGCAGCTCCTTAAATTCACCCCTCCACTTT.

The chain uses TRBV6-5 and TRBJ2-2; TRBD1 matches at 7 bases. CDR3 size: 12 residues. V dropped 7 bases and J dropped 5; count of bases not matched to a gene: 1. The germline gives CDR1 MNHEY, CDR2 SVGAGI. The CDR3 here is CASTRGTGELFF. In DNA, the CDR3 is TGTGCCAGCACCAGGGGGACCGGGGAGCTGTTTTTT.

The chain links TRBV19 to TRBJ2-2; TRBD2 aligns across 14 bases. The CDR3 contains 15 residues. V gave up 11 bases and J gave up 6 bases; unmatched junction bases: 8. The germline V gene has CDR1 LNHDA and CDR2 SQIVND (reference sequence). The CDR3 bases are TGTGCCGCTAAGGAGACTAGCGGGAGGGCCGGGGAGCTGTTTTTT. This encodes CAAKETSGRAGELFF. Using reference TRBV19 and TRBJ2-2 for the parts outside the CDR3, the full variable domain is DGGITQSPKYLFRKEGQNVTLSCEQNLNHDAMYWYRQDPGQGLRLIYYSQIVNDFQKGDIAEGYSVSREKKESFPLTVTSAQKNPTAFYLCAAKETSGRAGELFFGEGSRLTVL.

This clone has more than one count but fewer than ten. The chain employs TRBV11-3 and TRBJ2-2; 8 bases are shared with TRBD2. The junction had 6 bases not matched to a gene; V was cut back by 5 bases and J by 4 bases. The CDR3 contains 15 residues. CDR1 SGHNT and CDR2 YENEEA come from the germline V gene. The CDR3 loop is CASSPVAGGTGELFF. Here the CDR3 DNA reads TGTGCCAGCAGCCCTGTGGCGGGGGGCACCGGGGAGCTGTTTTTT.

V usage is TRBV18 and J usage is TRBJ1-4; the match to TRBD1 covers 9 bases. The germline CDR1 and CDR2 sequences are KGHSH and LQKENI. This CDR3 spans 15 amino acids. The V gene end was trimmed by 3 bases and the J gene end by 8 bases; junction bases not matched to a gene: 7. The CDR3 sequence is CASSPSTGGGEKLFF. The CDR3 coding sequence is TGTGCCAGCTCACCCTCGACAGGGGGTGGCGAAAAACTGTTTTTT.

In regard to this clone: Other DNA sequences in this specimen translate into the identical CDR3. Written as DNA, the CDR3 is TGCGCCAGCAGCCTGGGACTAGCGGGGGTGACCGGGGAGCTGTTTTTT. Protein sequence: CASSLGLAGVTGELFF. The genes are TRBV5-1 and TRBJ2-2; TRBD2 matches at 14 bases. CDR3 length equals 16 residues. After removal of 4 bases from V and 5 bases from J, the junction contained 4 bases not matched to a gene. The germline CDR1 and CDR2 sequences are SGHRS and YFSETQ.

The rearrangement joins TRBV7-9 to TRBJ2-7, with 8 bases matching TRBD2. Per the germline V gene, CDR1 is SEHNR and CDR2 is FQNEAQ (reference sequence). The CDR3 spans 16 residues. Germline trimming cut 3 bases from V and 2 bases from J; bases unmatched to any gene: 9. The CDR3: CASSLAPPGGPYEQYF. CDR3 nucleotide sequence: TGTGCCAGCAGCTTGGCCCCACCGGGAGGGCCCTACGAGCAGTACTTC.

This clone appeared a single time. The chain is built from TRBV6-5 and TRBJ1-2; D possibly corresponds to TRBD1 (5 bases). The CDR3 is 13 residues long. V lost 5 bases and J lost 6, with 13 bases in between. CDR1 is MNHEY and CDR2 is SVGAGI in the germline V gene. The CDR3 reads CASSEGTADGYTF. CDR3 nucleotide sequence: TGTGCCAGCAGTGAAGGGACTGCAGATGGCTACACCTTC.

The CDR3 spells CATSTQGQTINYGYTF. CDR3 DNA sequence: TGTGCCACCAGCACCCAGGGACAGACCATTAACTATGGCTACACCTTC. The chain recombines TRBV15 with TRBJ1-2; 7 bases align to TRBD1. Germline CDR1 reads LNHNV; CDR2 reads YYDKDF (reference sequence). Losses at the gene ends were 4 bases for V and 1 base for J; bases not matched to a gene: 9. This CDR3 spans 16 amino acids.

V gene TRBV11-3 combines with J gene TRBJ2-7, with TRBD2 matching over 7 bases. V was clipped by 5 bases and J by 1 base; unmatched bases: 11. Germline CDR1 reads SGHNT; CDR2 reads YENEEA. This CDR3 is built from 16 residues. CDR3 protein: CASSPREGLVSYEQYF. The CDR3 DNA is TGTGCCAGCAGCCCAAGGGAGGGACTCGTTTCCTACGAGCAGTACTTC.

V usage is TRBV28 and J usage is TRBJ2-7, with TRBD1 matching over 8 bases. This CDR3 is 14 amino acids long. Per the germline V gene, CDR1 is MDHEN and CDR2 is SYDVKM. V dropped 4 bases and J dropped 4; count of bases not matched to a gene: 6. In DNA form, the CDR3 reads TGTGCCAGCAGTTCCTCCCGACAGGGGTACGAGCAGTACTTC. Amino acid sequence: CASSSSRQGYEQYF.

The rearrangement uses TRBV27 and TRBJ2-7; TRBD2 matches 11 bases. The CDR3 has 17 amino acids. Germline-derived CDR1 and CDR2 are MNHEY and SMNVEV (reference sequence). V shed 3 bases and J 2 bases; nucleotides not matched to a gene: 9. CDR3 sequence reads: CASSLWTVAGGTYEQYF. CDR3 DNA sequence: TGTGCCAGCAGTTTGTGGACCGTAGCGGGAGGGACCTACGAGCAGTACTTC.

The chain links TRBV5-4 to TRBJ2-7, with a weak D call TRBD2 (6 bases). Germline V gene data show CDR1 as SGHNT and CDR2 as YYREEE (reference sequence). The CDR3 totals 15 residues. V was trimmed by 0 bases and J by 3 bases, leaving 13 bases between them. The CDR3 reads CASSLEHGGRYEQYF. CDR3 in DNA: TGTGCCAGCAGCTTGGAACACGGGGGACGCTACGAGCAGTACTTC. Full variable domain (missing parts from reference TRBV5-4 and TRBJ2-7): ETGVTQSPTHLIKTRGQQVTLRCSSQSGHNTVSWYQQALGQGPQFIFQYYREEENGRGNFPPRFSGLQFPNYSSELNVNALELDDSALYLCASSLEHGGRYEQYFGPGTRLTVT.

V gene TRBV19 combines with J gene TRBJ2-5, with 11 bases identical to TRBD2. The CDR3 totals 16 residues. CDR1 and CDR2 from the germline V gene are LNHDA and SQIVND (reference sequence). Trimming removed 5 bases from V and 2 bases from J; junction bases left unmatched: 7. The CDR3 sequence: CASSSRRLAGQETQYF. The CDR3, as DNA: TGTGCCAGTAGTTCCCGACGACTAGCGGGACAAGAGACCCAGTACTTC.

The chain combines TRBV30 with TRBJ1-4; no definite D call. CDR3 length: 14 amino acids. Between the trimmed V and J ends, which lost 2 bases and 3 bases, there was a span of 10 bases. Germline V CDR1 and CDR2: GTSNPN, SVGIG (reference sequence). The CDR3 DNA reads TGTGCCTGGAGTCTCGCCCCGGCTAATGAAAAACTGTTTTTT. Translated: CAWSLAPANEKLFF.

This clone was seen a handful of times. The CDR3 sequence: CASSAHRDGNTIYF. The CDR3 nucleotides are TGTGCCAGCAGCGCCCACAGGGACGGAAACACCATATATTTT. The chain recombines TRBV7-2 with TRBJ1-3; D perhaps matches TRBD1 (6 bases). Looked up from germline, CDR1 is SGHTA and CDR2 is FQGNSA. V was cut by 5 bases and J by 4 bases, with 12 bases left in between. This CDR3 region has 14 residues.

The rearrangement links TRBV4-1 to TRBJ2-4; D might be TRBD2 (6 bases). Germline CDR1 and CDR2: MGHRA and YSYEKL. The CDR3 has 14 amino acids. Trimming cost V 0 bases and J 6 bases, with 9 bases left between them. The CDR3 DNA follows: TGCGCCAGCAGCCAAGATCGGGGACTAAACATTCAGTACTTC. Translating it yields CASSQDRGLNIQYF.

The J gene is TRBJ2-3, the V gene TRBV19, with TRBD2 identical over 10 bases. With V trimmed by 8 bases and J by 5 bases, 10 bases remained unmatched. The CDR3 consists of 15 residues. Germline V gene lookup returns CDR1 LNHDA and CDR2 SQIVND (reference sequence). The CDR3 sequence: CASDSGRPPLDTQYF. The CDR3 DNA sequence: TGTGCCAGTGATAGCGGGAGGCCCCCCTTAGATACGCAGTATTTT.

This clone has only one observation. The CDR3, as DNA: TGTGCCAGCAGTAGAAGCCTAGCGGGAGGGCCCGAGACCCAGTACTTC. As protein: CASSRSLAGGPETQYF. This chain joins TRBV2 and TRBJ2-5; 12 bases are a match to TRBD2. This CDR3 region has 16 residues. The trim removed 5 bases at V and 5 bases at J, leaving 9 bases unmatched. Germline-derived CDR1 and CDR2 are SNHLY and FYNNEI.

V usage is TRBV28 and J usage is TRBJ1-4; 9 bases line up with TRBD1. The CDR3 sequence is 16 residues long. Trimming cost V 1 base and J 4 bases; bases outside gene matches: 4. The germline V gene encodes CDR1 MDHEN and CDR2 SYDVKM. CDR3: CASSLSGQGLNEKLFF. CDR3 nucleotides: TGTGCCAGCAGTTTATCCGGACAGGGGCTTAATGAAAAACTGTTTTTT.